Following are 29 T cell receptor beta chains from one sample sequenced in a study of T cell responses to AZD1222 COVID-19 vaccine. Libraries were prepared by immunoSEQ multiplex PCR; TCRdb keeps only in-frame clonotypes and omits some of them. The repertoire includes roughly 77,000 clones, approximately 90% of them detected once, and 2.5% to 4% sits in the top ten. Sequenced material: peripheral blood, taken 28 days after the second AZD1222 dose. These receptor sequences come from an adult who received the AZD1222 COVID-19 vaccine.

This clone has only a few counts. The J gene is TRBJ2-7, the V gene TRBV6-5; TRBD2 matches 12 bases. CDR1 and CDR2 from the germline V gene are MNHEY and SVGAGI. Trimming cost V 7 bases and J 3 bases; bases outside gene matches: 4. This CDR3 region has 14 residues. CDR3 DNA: TGTGCCAGCATTCCTAGCGGGAGGGTCTACGAGCAGTACTTC. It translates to CASIPSGRVYEQYF.

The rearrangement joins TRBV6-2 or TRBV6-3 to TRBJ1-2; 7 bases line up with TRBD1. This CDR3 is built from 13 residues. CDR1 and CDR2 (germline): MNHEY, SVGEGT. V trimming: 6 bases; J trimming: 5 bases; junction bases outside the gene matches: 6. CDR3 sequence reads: CASSPGQLYGYTF. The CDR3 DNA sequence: TGTGCCAGCAGCCCGGGACAGCTGTATGGCTACACCTTC.

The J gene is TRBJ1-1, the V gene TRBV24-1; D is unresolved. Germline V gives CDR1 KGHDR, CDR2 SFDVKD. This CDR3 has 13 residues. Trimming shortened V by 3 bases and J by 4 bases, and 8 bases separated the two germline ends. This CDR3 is CATSDALLTEAFF. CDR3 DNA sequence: TGTGCCACCAGTGATGCATTACTCACTGAAGCTTTCTTT.

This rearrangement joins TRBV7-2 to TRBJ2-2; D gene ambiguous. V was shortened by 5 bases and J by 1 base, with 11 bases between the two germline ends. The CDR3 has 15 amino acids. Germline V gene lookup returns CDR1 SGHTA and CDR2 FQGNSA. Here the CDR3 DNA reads TGTGCCAGCAGCCCCTTCGGGCAGAACACCGGGGAGCTGTTTTTT. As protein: CASSPFGQNTGELFF.

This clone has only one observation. DNA for the CDR3: TGTGCCAGCAGATGGACGGAGAACACTGAAGCTTTCTTT. Translated: CASRWTENTEAFF. V is TRBV12-3 or TRBV12-4 and J is TRBJ1-1, with D hard to call. V shed 6 bases and J shed 1 base, with 9 bases lying between them. The CDR3 consists of 13 residues.

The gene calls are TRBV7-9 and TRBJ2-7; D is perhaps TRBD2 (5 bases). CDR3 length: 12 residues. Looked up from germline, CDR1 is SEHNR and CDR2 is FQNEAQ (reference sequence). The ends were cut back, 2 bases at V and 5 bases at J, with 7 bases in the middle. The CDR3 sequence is CASSLTGNEQYF. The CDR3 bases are TGTGCCAGCAGCTTAACGGGGAACGAGCAGTACTTC.

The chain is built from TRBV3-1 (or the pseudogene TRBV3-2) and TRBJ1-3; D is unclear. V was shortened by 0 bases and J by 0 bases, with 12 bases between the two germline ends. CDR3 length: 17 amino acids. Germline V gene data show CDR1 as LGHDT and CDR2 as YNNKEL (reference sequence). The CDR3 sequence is CASSQDGRLYSGNTIYF. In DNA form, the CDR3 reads TGTGCCAGCAGCCAAGATGGGCGGTTGTACTCTGGAAACACCATATATTTT.

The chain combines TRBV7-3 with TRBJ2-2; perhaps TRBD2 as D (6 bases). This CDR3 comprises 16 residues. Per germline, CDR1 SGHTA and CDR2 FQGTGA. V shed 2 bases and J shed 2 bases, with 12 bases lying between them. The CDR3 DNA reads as TGTGCCAGCAGCTTAGATGGTAGCGGAAACACCGGGGAGCTGTTTTTT. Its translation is CASSLDGSGNTGELFF. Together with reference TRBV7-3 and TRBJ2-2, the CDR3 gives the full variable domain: GAGVSQTPSNKVTEKGKYVELRCDPISGHTALYWYRQSLGQGPEFLIYFQGTGAADDSGLPNDRFFAVRPEGSVSTLKIQRTERGDSAVYLCASSLDGSGNTGELFFGEGSRLTVL.

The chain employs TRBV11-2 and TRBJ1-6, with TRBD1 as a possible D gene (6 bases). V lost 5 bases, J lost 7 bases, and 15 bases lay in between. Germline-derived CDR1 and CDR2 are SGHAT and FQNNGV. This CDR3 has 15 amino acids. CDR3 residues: CASSRQGLGNSPLHF. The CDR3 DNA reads TGTGCCAGCAGCCGCCAGGGGTTAGGGAATTCACCCCTCCACTTT.

DNA of the CDR3: TGTGCCAGCAGCTTCTCGACAGGGCAGAGAAACACCATATATTTT. It encodes CASSFSTGQRNTIYF. The chain combines TRBV7-2 with TRBJ1-3; TRBD1 matches 7 bases. The length of the CDR3 is 15 residues. The germline V gene has CDR1 SGHTA and CDR2 FQGNSA. The J segment lost 5 bases and the V segment lost 3 bases, leaving 7 bases of the junction unmatched.

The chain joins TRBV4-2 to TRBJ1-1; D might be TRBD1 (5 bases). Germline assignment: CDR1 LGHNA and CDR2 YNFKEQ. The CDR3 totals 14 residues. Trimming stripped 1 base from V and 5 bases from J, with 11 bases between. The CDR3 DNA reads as TGTGCCAGCAGCCAAGCCAGGGCAGAGACTGAAGCTTTCTTT. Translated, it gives CASSQARAETEAFF.

The DNA of the CDR3 is TGTGCCAGCAGTTACTGGACTAGCGGGACGTACGAGCAGTACTTC. This sequence encodes CASSYWTSGTYEQYF. The gene calls are TRBV6-2 or TRBV6-3 and TRBJ2-7; 12 nucleotides match TRBD2. This CDR3 is built from 15 residues. V lost 1 base, J lost 4 bases, and 2 bases stayed unmatched. CDR1 is MNHEY and CDR2 is SVGEGT in the germline V gene.

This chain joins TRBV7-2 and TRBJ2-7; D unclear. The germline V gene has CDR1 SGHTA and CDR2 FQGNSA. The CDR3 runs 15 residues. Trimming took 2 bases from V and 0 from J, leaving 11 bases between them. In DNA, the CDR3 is TGTGCCAGCAGCTTAACAAGCAGGAGCTCCTACGAGCAGTACTTC. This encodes CASSLTSRSSYEQYF.

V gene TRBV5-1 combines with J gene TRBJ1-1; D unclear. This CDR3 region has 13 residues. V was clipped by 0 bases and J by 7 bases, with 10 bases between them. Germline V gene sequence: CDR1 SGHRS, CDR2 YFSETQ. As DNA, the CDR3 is TGCGCCAGCAGCTTGGGAGACCGACGTGAAGCTTTCTTT. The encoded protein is CASSLGDRREAFF.

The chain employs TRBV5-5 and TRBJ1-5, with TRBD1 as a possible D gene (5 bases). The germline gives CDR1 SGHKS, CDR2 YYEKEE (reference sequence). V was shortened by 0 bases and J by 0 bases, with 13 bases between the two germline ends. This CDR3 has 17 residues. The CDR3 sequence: CASSLEGRTDSNQPQHF. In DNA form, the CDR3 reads TGTGCCAGCAGCTTGGAGGGGAGGACCGATAGCAATCAGCCCCAGCATTTT. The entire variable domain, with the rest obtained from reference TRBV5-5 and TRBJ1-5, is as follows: DAGVTQSPTHLIKTRGQQVTLRCSPISGHKSVSWYQQVLGQGPQFIFQYYEKEERGRGNFPDRFSARQFPNYSSELNVNALLLGDSALYLCASSLEGRTDSNQPQHFGDGTRLSIL.

The CDR3 here is CASSPPPPRGLDGYTF. CDR3 DNA sequence: TGTGCCAGCAGCCCCCCCCCTCCCAGGGGGCTGGATGGCTACACCTTC. This chain joins TRBV7-2 and TRBJ1-2; 8 nucleotides match TRBD1. The CDR3 has 16 amino acids. After removal of 5 bases from V and 6 bases from J, the junction contained 14 bases not matched to a gene. Germline values: CDR1 SGHTA, CDR2 FQGNSA.

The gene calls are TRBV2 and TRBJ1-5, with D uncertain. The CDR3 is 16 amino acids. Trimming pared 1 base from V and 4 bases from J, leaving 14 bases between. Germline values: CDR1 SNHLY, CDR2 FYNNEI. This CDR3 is CASSEESPLVNQPQHF. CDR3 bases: TGTGCCAGCAGTGAAGAGTCCCCCCTTGTAAATCAGCCCCAGCATTTT.

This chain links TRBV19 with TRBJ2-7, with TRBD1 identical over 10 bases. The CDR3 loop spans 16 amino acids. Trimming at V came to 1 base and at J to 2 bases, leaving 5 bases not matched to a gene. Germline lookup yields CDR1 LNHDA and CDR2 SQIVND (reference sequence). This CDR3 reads CASSIGAGTGAYEQYF. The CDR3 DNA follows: TGTGCCAGTAGTATAGGTGCCGGGACAGGGGCCTACGAGCAGTACTTC. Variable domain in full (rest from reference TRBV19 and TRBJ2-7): DGGITQSPKYLFRKEGQNVTLSCEQNLNHDAMYWYRQDPGQGLRLIYYSQIVNDFQKGDIAEGYSVSREKKESFPLTVTSAQKNPTAFYLCASSIGAGTGAYEQYFGPGTRLTVT.

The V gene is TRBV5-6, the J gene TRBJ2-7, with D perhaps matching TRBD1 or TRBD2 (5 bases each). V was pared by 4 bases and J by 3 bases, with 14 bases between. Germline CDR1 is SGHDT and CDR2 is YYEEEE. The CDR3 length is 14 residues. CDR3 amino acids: CASSPDTDYYEQYF. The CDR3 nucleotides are TGTGCCAGCAGCCCGGACACCGACTACTACGAGCAGTACTTC. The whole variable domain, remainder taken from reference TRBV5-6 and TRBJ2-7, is DAGVTQSPTHLIKTRGQQVTLRCSPKSGHDTVSWYQQALGQGPQFIFQYYEEEERQRGNFPDRFSGHQFPNYSSELNVNALLLGDSALYLCASSPDTDYYEQYFGPGTRLTVT.

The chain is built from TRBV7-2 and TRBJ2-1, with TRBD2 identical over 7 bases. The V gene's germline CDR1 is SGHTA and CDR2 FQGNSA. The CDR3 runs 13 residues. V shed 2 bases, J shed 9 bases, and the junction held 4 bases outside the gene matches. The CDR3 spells CASSLFRTSEQFF. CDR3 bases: TGTGCCAGCAGCTTATTTCGGACTAGTGAGCAGTTCTTC.

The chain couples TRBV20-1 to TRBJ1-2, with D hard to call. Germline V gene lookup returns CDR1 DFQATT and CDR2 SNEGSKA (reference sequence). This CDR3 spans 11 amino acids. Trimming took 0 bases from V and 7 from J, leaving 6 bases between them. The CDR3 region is CSARDVLGYTF. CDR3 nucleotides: TGCAGTGCTAGAGATGTTCTTGGCTACACCTTC.

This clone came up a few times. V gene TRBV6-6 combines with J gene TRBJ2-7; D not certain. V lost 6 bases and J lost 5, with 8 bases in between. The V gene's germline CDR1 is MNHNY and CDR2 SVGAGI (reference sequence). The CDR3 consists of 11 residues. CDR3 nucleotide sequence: TGTGCCAGCAGCCGGATCGACGAGCAGTACTTC. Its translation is CASSRIDEQYF.

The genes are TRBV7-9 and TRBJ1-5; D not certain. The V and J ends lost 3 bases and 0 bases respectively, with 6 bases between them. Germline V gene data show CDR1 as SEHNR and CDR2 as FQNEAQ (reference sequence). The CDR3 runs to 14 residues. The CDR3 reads CASSFDSSNQPQHF. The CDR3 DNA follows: TGTGCCAGCAGCTTTGACTCTAGCAATCAGCCCCAGCATTTT.

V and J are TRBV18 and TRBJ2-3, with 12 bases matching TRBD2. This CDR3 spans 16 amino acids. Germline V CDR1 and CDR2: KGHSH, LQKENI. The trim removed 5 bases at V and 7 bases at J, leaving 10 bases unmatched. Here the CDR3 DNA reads TGTGCCAGCTCATCTTGGACTAGCGGGGTCGGGAATACGCAGTATTTT. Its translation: CASSSWTSGVGNTQYF.

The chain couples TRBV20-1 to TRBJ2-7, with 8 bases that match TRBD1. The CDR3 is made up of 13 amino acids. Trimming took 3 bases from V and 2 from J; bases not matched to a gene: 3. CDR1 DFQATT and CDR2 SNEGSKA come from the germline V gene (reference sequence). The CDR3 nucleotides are TGCAGTGCTAGTCTACAGGGGGCCTACGAGCAGTACTTC. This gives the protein CSASLQGAYEQYF.

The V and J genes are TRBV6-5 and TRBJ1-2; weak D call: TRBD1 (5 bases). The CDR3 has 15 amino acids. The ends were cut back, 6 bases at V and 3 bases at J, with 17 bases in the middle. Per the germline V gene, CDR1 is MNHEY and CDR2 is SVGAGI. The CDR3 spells CASSPPGTRDYGYTF. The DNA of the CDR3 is TGTGCCAGCAGCCCGCCCGGAACCAGGGACTATGGCTACACCTTC.

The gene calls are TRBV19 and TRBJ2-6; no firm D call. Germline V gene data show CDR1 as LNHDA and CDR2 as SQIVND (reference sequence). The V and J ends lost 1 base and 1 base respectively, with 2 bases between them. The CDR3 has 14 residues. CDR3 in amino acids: CASSIGSGANVLTF. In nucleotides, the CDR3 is TGTGCCAGTAGTATAGGGTCTGGGGCCAACGTCCTGACTTTC.

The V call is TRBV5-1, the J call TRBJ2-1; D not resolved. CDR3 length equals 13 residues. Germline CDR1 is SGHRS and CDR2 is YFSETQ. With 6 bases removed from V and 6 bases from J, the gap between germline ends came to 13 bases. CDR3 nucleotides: TGCGCCAGCATGGGTGGGAATAGCAATGAGCAGTTCTTC. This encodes CASMGGNSNEQFF.

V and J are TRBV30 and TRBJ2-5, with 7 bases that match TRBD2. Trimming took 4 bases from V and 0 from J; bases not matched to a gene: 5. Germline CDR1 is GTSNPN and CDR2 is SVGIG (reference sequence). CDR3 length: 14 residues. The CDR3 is CAWIGGGYQETQYF. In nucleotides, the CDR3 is TGTGCCTGGATTGGGGGGGGGTACCAAGAGACCCAGTACTTC.